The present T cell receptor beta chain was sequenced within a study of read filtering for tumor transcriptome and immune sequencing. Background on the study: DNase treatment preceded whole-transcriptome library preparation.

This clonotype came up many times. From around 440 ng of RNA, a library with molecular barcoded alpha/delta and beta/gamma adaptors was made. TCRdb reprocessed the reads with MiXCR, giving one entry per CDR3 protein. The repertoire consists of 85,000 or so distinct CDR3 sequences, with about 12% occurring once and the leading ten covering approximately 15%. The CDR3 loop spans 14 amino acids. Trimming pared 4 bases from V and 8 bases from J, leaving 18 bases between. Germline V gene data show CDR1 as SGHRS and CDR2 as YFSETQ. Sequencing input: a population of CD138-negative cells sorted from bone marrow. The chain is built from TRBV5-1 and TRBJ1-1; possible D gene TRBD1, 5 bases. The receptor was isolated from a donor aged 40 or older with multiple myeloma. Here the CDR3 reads CASSPGRGAGEAFF. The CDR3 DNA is TGCGCCAGCAGCCCGGGCCGCGGGGCAGGGGAAGCTTTCTTT.